This T cell receptor beta chain was sequenced in a study of cytomegalovirus exposure and HLA in healthy donors. Amplification used 60 Vbeta primers and 13 Jbeta primers. Some clones are missing from TCRdb's copy, which holds only in-frame ones; the method was immunoSEQ multiplex PCR. The sample carries fewer than 65,000 clones, roughly four fifths recorded once. After removal of 5 bases from V and 0 bases from J, the junction contained 12 bases not matched to a gene. The CDR3 is made up of 18 amino acids. Germline CDR1 and CDR2: SGHVS and FNYEAQ. This TCR came from a man aged 25 to 40 in good health and CMV-seronegative. J is TRBJ2-1 and V is TRBV7-6, with TRBD1 identical over 8 bases. The sample taken for sequencing was PBMCs. CDR3 nucleotides: TGTGCCAGCAGCACAGGGGGGCTAAGAGATAGCTCCTACAATGAGCAGTTCTTC. It is translated as CASSTGGLRDSSYNEQFF.